The 14 T cell receptor beta chains listed next were all sequenced from one sample in a study of PD-L1 blockade in urothelial cancer. Stated time point: pretreatment peripheral blood. Libraries were prepared by immunoSEQ multiplex PCR; TCRdb keeps only in-frame clonotypes and omits some of them. The table has about 76,000 clones, 85% to 90% seen once; the top ten hold 4.5% to 5%. The sample was PBMCs, taken around atezolizumab (anti-PD-L1) treatment. The receptors come from a man aged 65 to 85 with urothelial cancer.

This sequence joins TRBV4-2 and TRBJ2-2; TRBD2 agrees at 8 bases. Trimming removed 4 bases from V and 7 bases from J; junction bases left unmatched: 8. Germline values: CDR1 LGHNA, CDR2 YNFKEQ. The CDR3 contains 15 residues. CDR3 bases: TGTGCCAGCAGCCCGGGCTGGGCGGGAGGCGGGGAGCTGTTTTTT. This gives the protein CASSPGWAGGGELFF.

The V call is TRBV27, the J call TRBJ2-1, with TRBD2 matching over 11 bases. The junction had 6 bases not matched to a gene; V was cut back by 1 base and J by 7 bases. Germline CDR1 and CDR2: MNHEY and SMNVEV (reference sequence). The CDR3 has 16 amino acids. This CDR3 reads CASSLLGASGRNEQFF. The CDR3 DNA reads TGTGCCAGCAGTTTATTGGGGGCTAGCGGGAGGAATGAGCAGTTCTTC.

The chain combines TRBV6-1 with TRBJ2-5, with D perhaps matching TRBD1 (5 bases). The germline V gene has CDR1 MNHNS and CDR2 SASEGT. The CDR3 extends over 13 amino acids. Trimming took off 6 bases at V and 1 base at J, with 9 bases between the two ends. The CDR3 bases are TGTGCCAGCAGCGACAGTATCCAAGAGACCCAGTACTTC. This codes for CASSDSIQETQYF.

Here the CDR3 DNA reads TGTGCCAGCAGCGTAGGTGGGACTAGCGGAGTACACGAGCAGTACTTC. It translates to CASSVGGTSGVHEQYF. This chain uses TRBV9 with TRBJ2-7; 11 nucleotides agree with TRBD2. V shed 0 bases and J 5 bases; nucleotides not matched to a gene: 7. Germline V gives CDR1 SGDLS, CDR2 YYNGEE. The CDR3 is made up of 16 amino acids.

The chain has TRBV6-1 and TRBJ1-3; a weak D match, TRBD1 (5 bases). The germline V gene has CDR1 MNHNS and CDR2 SASEGT. Trimming stripped 2 bases from V and 11 bases from J, with 13 bases between. The CDR3 sequence is 13 residues long. Here the CDR3 DNA reads TGTGCCAGCAGTGAATCTTTAGGGGTCCCCATATATTTT. It encodes CASSESLGVPIYF.

The J gene is TRBJ2-2, the V gene TRBV5-1; the D is unclear. The V and J ends lost 1 base and 7 bases respectively, with 11 bases between them. The CDR3 has 14 amino acids. Germline lookup yields CDR1 SGHRS and CDR2 YFSETQ. The CDR3 DNA reads as TGCGCCAGCAGCTTGCAGGATAGTGGCGGGGAGCTGTTTTTT. This codes for CASSLQDSGGELFF.

This clone is a singleton in its sample. The CDR3 loop is CASSFGQAQAEAFF. CDR3 coding DNA: TGTGCCAGCAGCTTCGGACAGGCACAGGCTGAAGCTTTCTTT. The chain carries TRBV6-5 and TRBJ1-1, with 7 nucleotides matching TRBD1. CDR3 size: 14 residues. V trimming: 6 bases; J trimming: 6 bases; junction bases outside the gene matches: 10. Germline CDR1 MNHEY, CDR2 SVGAGI.

J is TRBJ2-5 and V is TRBV19; TRBD2 might be the D (7 bases). This CDR3 has 15 residues. V shed 2 bases and J shed 4 bases, with 14 bases lying between them. CDR1 is LNHDA and CDR2 is SQIVND in the germline V gene (reference sequence). This CDR3 reads CASSIPGGSRETQYF. CDR3 nucleotide sequence: TGTGCCAGTAGTATACCGGGGGGCTCTCGAGAGACCCAGTACTTC.

The rearrangement joins TRBV5-1 to TRBJ2-5, with D maybe TRBD2 (6 bases). The V gene's germline CDR1 is SGHRS and CDR2 YFSETQ. V lost 4 bases, J lost 4 bases, and 11 bases lay in between. This CDR3 has 13 amino acids. The CDR3 DNA follows: TGCGCCAGCAGCCCGGTGGGGGGAGAGACCCAGTACTTC. This codes for CASSPVGGETQYF.

The J gene is TRBJ1-4, the V gene TRBV10-3, with D possibly TRBD1 on 5 matching bases. The CDR3 is made up of 14 amino acids. V shed 10 bases and J shed 8 bases, with 20 bases lying between them. Germline values: CDR1 ENHRY, CDR2 SYGVKD. CDR3 DNA sequence: TGTGCCACAGGGCCGACAGATGGCCCCGAAAAACTGTTTTTT. Translating gives CATGPTDGPEKLFF.

The chain combines TRBV21-1 with TRBJ2-5; the table's D call, TRBD2, was not checked against the DNA. TRBV21-1 is termed a pseudogene. This CDR3 is built from 14 residues. Here the CDR3 DNA reads TGTGCCAGCAGCAAGTCGGAGAATTGGGAGACCCAGTACTTC. Its protein product is CASSKSENWETQYF.

The rearrangement links TRBV27 to TRBJ2-5; a possible D gene is TRBD2 (5 bases). This CDR3 comprises 14 residues. Germline-derived CDR1 and CDR2 are MNHEY and SMNVEV (reference sequence). Trimming removed 6 bases at V and 5 bases at J, with 16 bases between. Here the CDR3 reads CASSRSGILETQYF. CDR3 coding DNA: TGTGCCAGCAGCCGATCGGGGATTTTGGAGACCCAGTACTTC.

The chain couples TRBV19 to TRBJ2-7; 10 bases are a match to TRBD1. This CDR3 region has 15 residues. The V segment lost 2 bases and the J segment 2 bases; nucleotides outside the gene matches: 3. The germline gives CDR1 LNHDA, CDR2 SQIVND (reference sequence). The CDR3 spells CASSIPGQGTYEQYF. The CDR3 DNA is TGTGCCAGTAGTATACCGGGACAGGGGACCTACGAGCAGTACTTC.

The chain links TRBV7-9 to TRBJ2-7, with a tentative D call TRBD1 (6 bases). Trimming took 1 base from V and 4 from J, leaving 8 bases between them. CDR3 length equals 13 residues. CDR1 and CDR2 (germline): SEHNR, FQNEAQ (reference sequence). The CDR3 sequence: CASSLETGYEQYF. The CDR3 DNA reads as TGTGCCAGCAGCTTAGAAACAGGGTACGAGCAGTACTTC.